The rows below give T cell receptor beta chains drawn from one sample of a study of blood T cell repertoires in COVID-19. The data were produced by immunoSEQ multiplex PCR, yet TCRdb's version contains in-frame clones alone and is incomplete. The sample includes some 97,000 clones, roughly nine tenths of them seen just once. Sequenced input: peripheral blood. The origin of the receptors is a man aged 45 to 65 with acute or convalescent COVID-19. The CDR3 runs from the conserved cysteine through the conserved F or W. The D gene is left open where the match is weak. Size is stated for part of the rows, as once, few or many counts, or as a class when the clone is expanded.

TGTGCCAGCAGTGAAGACGGGAGCACAGATACGCAGTATTTT CASSEDGSTDTQYF 14 TRBV6-4 - - TRBJ2-3
TGTGCCACCAGTCGGACAGGGGTTGCCGGGGAGCTGTTTTTT CATSRTGVAGELFF 14 TRBV24-1 TRBD1 - TRBJ2-2
TGTGCCAGCAGTCTAAAGACAGGGTGGCGTCAGCCCCAGCATTTT CASSLKTGWRQPQHF 15 TRBV6-5 TRBD1 - TRBJ1-5
TGCAGCGTGGACAGGGGTGAGGGCACTGAAGCTTTCTTT CSVDRGEGTEAFF 13 TRBV29-1 TRBD1 - TRBJ1-1
TGTGCCAGCAGCTCCCTAGCGGGACAGACCTACGAGCAGTACTTC CASSSLAGQTYEQYF 15 TRBV7-2 TRBD2 - TRBJ2-7
TGTGCCACCAGTGATTCACTCTTCGCAGGGCGGAAGGAGACCCAGTACTTC CATSDSLFAGRKETQYF 17 TRBV24-1 - - TRBJ2-5
TGTGCCAGCAGTCCGAATGACAGGGGTTACTCTGGAAACACCATATATTTT CASSPNDRGYSGNTIYF 17 TRBV7-2 TRBD1 - TRBJ1-3
TGTGCCAGTACCTCCCTCGGGTCCTACAATGAGCAGTTCTTC CASTSLGSYNEQFF 14 TRBV19 - - TRBJ2-1
TGCGCCAGCAGCTTGGGACTAGCGGTTAACACCGGGGAGCTGTTTTTT CASSLGLAVNTGELFF 16 TRBV5-1 TRBD2 - TRBJ2-2
TGTGCCACAAGACAGGAGAGCTCCTACGAGCAGTACTTC CATRQESSYEQYF 13 TRBV19 - - TRBJ2-7
TGCGCCAGCAGCCAGACAGGGGCCGAGGCTCATCCGTACTTC CASSQTGAEAHPYF 14 TRBV5-1 TRBD1 - TRBJ2-7
TGTGCCAGTAAGGAGACTAGTAGCGAAACCTACGAGCAGTACTTC CASKETSSETYEQYF 15 TRBV19 - - TRBJ2-7
TGCGCCAGCAGTGCTAGCGGGATAGTTCCGGATCCGCAGTATTTT CASSASGIVPDPQYF 15 TRBV10-1 TRBD2 - TRBJ2-3
TGTGCCAGCAGCCAACTTACCGGGGAGCTGTTTTTT CASSQLTGELFF 12 TRBV2 - - TRBJ2-2
TGCGCCAGCAGCCAACGGGGGGCCAACGTCCTGACTTTC CASSQRGANVLTF 13 TRBV4-3 - - TRBJ2-6
TGCGCCAGCAGCTTGCTGACAGGGTATGGCTACACCTTC CASSLLTGYGYTF 13 TRBV5-1 TRBD1 - TRBJ1-2
TGTGCCACCAGTGCGCCGGACTATGGCTACACCTTC CATSAPDYGYTF 12 TRBV24-1 - - TRBJ1-2
TGTGCCAGCAGCCCCGAGACTAGTTCTGGCGAGCAGTACTTC CASSPETSSGEQYF 14 TRBV11-3 - - TRBJ2-7
TGTGCCAGCAGACCCCGGACTAGCGGGGGGGGGACCCAGTACTTC CASRPRTSGGGTQYF 15 TRBV6-5 TRBD2 - TRBJ2-5
TGTGCCAGCAGCAGAGTCGGGGGGGACTCGGGTTCACCCCTCCACTTT CASSRVGGDSGSPLHF 16 TRBV7-8 - - TRBJ1-6
TGTGCCAGCAGCTTAGTGTCGGGACAGGGGACAGATACGCAGTATTTT CASSLVSGQGTDTQYF 16 TRBV7-8 TRBD1 - TRBJ2-3
TGTGCCAGCAGCTTTGTAGCGGGAGATACGGATACGCAGTATTTT CASSFVAGDTDTQYF 15 TRBV7-8 TRBD2 - TRBJ2-3
TGTGCCAGCAGCCACAGTGGACTAGCGGACTATACGCAGTATTTT CASSHSGLADYTQYF 15 TRBV3-1/TRBV3-2 TRBD2 once TRBJ2-3
TGTGCCAGCAGACAACAGGGACCCGGCTCACCCCTCCACTTT CASRQQGPGSPLHF 14 TRBV6-5 - - TRBJ1-6
TGTGCCAGCAGCTTGGTCGGGACTAGCGGGAATCATGAGCAGTTCTTC CASSLVGTSGNHEQFF 16 TRBV5-7 TRBD2 - TRBJ2-1
TGTGCCAGCAGTTACTCGAACAGGCAAACTAATGAAAAACTGTTTTTT CASSYSNRQTNEKLFF 16 TRBV6-5 - - TRBJ1-4
TGTGCCTGGAGTGTACTAAGACAGGGGGCCCCTGAAGCTTTCTTT CAWSVLRQGAPEAFF 15 TRBV30 TRBD1 - TRBJ1-1
TGTGCCAGCAGCTTAACCGGGAGTTACGAGCAGTACTTC CASSLTGSYEQYF 13 TRBV5-5 - - TRBJ2-7
TGTGCCAGCAGCCGTCCTCAGATGAAAGAGACCCAGTACTTC CASSRPQMKETQYF 14 TRBV5-4 - - TRBJ2-5
TGTGCCATCAGTGAGTGGGGGACAGCGAATGAAAAACTGTTTTTT CAISEWGTANEKLFF 15 TRBV10-3 TRBD1 - TRBJ1-4
TGTGCCAGCAGTGAAGTTGTGGGCGTCGGAGCTTTCTTT CASSEVVGVGAFF 13 TRBV6-1 - - TRBJ1-1
TGTGCCAGCAGTTACTCGAGGGACAGGGACGCAAAATACGAGCAGTACTTC CASSYSRDRDAKYEQYF 17 TRBV6-2/TRBV6-3 TRBD1 - TRBJ2-7
TGTGCCAGCAGCATCCGAGGACTAGCGGAGAGCTCCTACAATGAGCAGTTCTTC CASSIRGLAESSYNEQFF 18 TRBV27 TRBD2 - TRBJ2-1
TGTGCCAGCAGCCTCGGACTAGCGGGTACCTCCTACGAGCAGTACTTC CASSLGLAGTSYEQYF 16 TRBV9 TRBD2 - TRBJ2-7
TGTGCCAGCAGAGGACAGGGGGACTATGGCTACACCTTC CASRGQGDYGYTF 13 TRBV12-3/TRBV12-4 TRBD1 - TRBJ1-2
TGTGCCAGCAGCTTGAAAGCGGAAACGGGTGGTGGGCAGTTCTTC CASSLKAETGGGQFF 15 TRBV7-8 - - TRBJ2-1
TGTGCCAGCAGCCTTCCGGCGGAGCGGCCTCAAGAGACCCAGTACTTC CASSLPAERPQETQYF 16 TRBV7-8 - - TRBJ2-5
TGTGCCAGCAGCCCTGACATTGATCGGGTTTATCATAGGGGCCACACCTTC CASSPDIDRVYHRGHTF 17 TRBV11-2 - - TRBJ1-2
TGTGCCAGCAGCCACTGGACTAGAGAAGAGACCCAGTACTTC CASSHWTREETQYF 14 TRBV3-1/TRBV3-2 TRBD2 - TRBJ2-5
TGTGCCAGCTCACCATATCCTACTAGCGGGATCTCAACCTACGAGCAGTACTTC CASSPYPTSGISTYEQYF 18 TRBV18 TRBD2 - TRBJ2-7
TGTGCCAGTTTCGGCAACAGGGTTTACTATGGCTACACCTTC CASFGNRVYYGYTF 14 TRBV19 - - TRBJ1-2